The source of this TCR beta chain is a study of blood T cell repertoires in COVID-19. The protocol was immunoSEQ multiplex PCR, while the TCRdb copy is restricted to in-frame clones and leaves out a portion. Found here are hundreds of thousands of clones, 85% to 90% of them singletons; the top ten hold about 8.2%. The count of this clone is one. This CDR3 contains 14 residues. The germline gives CDR1 MNHEY, CDR2 SMNVEV (reference sequence). Trimming stripped 7 bases from V and 4 bases from J, with 17 bases between. The TCR sequence derives from a woman between 45 and 60 years old with COVID-19, enrolled during active disease. This chain connects TRBV27 to TRBJ2-7; TRBD2 is a possible D gene (5 bases). Sequencing input: peripheral blood. CDR3 residues: CASTSLPPGYEQYF. DNA of the CDR3: TGTGCCAGCACGTCCCTCCCCCCGGGGTACGAGCAGTACTTC.